This entry lists 20 T cell receptor beta chains sequenced from one sample in a study of shared clonotypes between healthy human individuals. Clones were sequenced by immunoSEQ multiplex PCR, and TCRdb holds only the in-frame ones, with some missing. The sample shows about 2 million clones, 85% to 95% of them seen only once. Sequenced material: naive CD4+ T cells sorted from blood. This sample's subset: CD45RA+ positively selected. The origin of the receptors is a man younger than 35 in good health.

J is TRBJ2-4 and V is TRBV5-1; D may be TRBD2 (5 bases). Germline V CDR1 and CDR2: SGHRS, YFSETQ. V was trimmed by 0 bases and J by 0 bases, leaving 16 bases between them. The CDR3 loop spans 18 amino acids. CDR3 nucleotides: TGCGCCAGCAGCTTGGGGACTGATATTCGGGTAGCCAAAAACATTCAGTACTTC. This gives the protein CASSLGTDIRVAKNIQYF.

Here the CDR3 reads CASSLRLGPLAGAIYEQYF. CDR3 DNA: TGTGCCAGCAGCTTAAGGTTAGGGCCCCTAGCGGGAGCCATCTACGAGCAGTACTTC. This chain links TRBV7-2 with TRBJ2-7; 10 bases match TRBD2. The CDR3 has 19 residues. Losses at the gene ends were 2 bases for V and 3 bases for J; bases not matched to a gene: 16. Germline CDR1 reads SGHTA; CDR2 reads FQGNSA.

The V gene is TRBV2, the J gene TRBJ1-2; possibly TRBD1 for D (5 bases). The CDR3 totals 14 residues. CDR1 and CDR2 from the germline V gene are SNHLY and FYNNEI. Trimming removed 4 bases from V and 5 bases from J, with 14 bases in between. CDR3 protein: CASSVTGQTYGYTF. Here the CDR3 DNA reads TGTGCCAGCAGTGTGACGGGGCAAACATATGGCTACACCTTC.

The rearrangement uses TRBV21-1 and TRBJ1-2; the D call in the table, TRBD1, was not verified against the DNA. TRBV21-1 is a pseudogene segment. This CDR3 spans 15 amino acids. The CDR3 sequence: CASSKVSTGFYGYTF. CDR3 sequence (DNA): TGTGCCAGCAGCAAAGTATCTACAGGCTTCTATGGCTACACCTTC.

The V and J genes are TRBV23-1 and TRBJ2-5; a possible D gene is TRBD2 (6 bases). TRBV23-1 is known as an ORF, though its function is uncertain. This CDR3 comprises 15 residues. V was shortened by 3 bases and J by 5 bases, with 16 bases between the two germline ends. DNA for the CDR3: TGCGCCAGCAGTCATGGTGGGGCGCGGGATGAGACCCAGTACTTC. Its translation is CASSHGGARDETQYF.

V gene TRBV7-8 combines with J gene TRBJ1-5, with TRBD1 matching 7 bases. Losses at the gene ends were 5 bases for V and 4 bases for J; bases not matched to a gene: 11. CDR1 SGHVS and CDR2 FQNEAQ come from the germline V gene. The length of the CDR3 is 16 residues. CDR3 sequence: CASSTFGTAINQPQHF. CDR3 coding DNA: TGTGCCAGCAGCACGTTCGGGACAGCCATTAATCAGCCCCAGCATTTT. Using reference TRBV7-8 and TRBJ1-5 for the parts outside the CDR3, the full variable domain is GAGVSQSPRYKVAKRGQDVALRCDPISGHVSLFWYQQALGQGPEFLTYFQNEAQLDKSGLPSDRFFAERPEGSVSTLKIQRTQQEDSAVYLCASSTFGTAINQPQHFGDGTRLSIL.

The genes are TRBV10-3 and TRBJ2-7; D is uncertain. From germline, CDR1 is ENHRY and CDR2 SYGVKD. V gave up 6 bases and J gave up 2 bases, with 14 bases separating them. This CDR3 is built from 14 residues. In DNA, the CDR3 is TGTGCCATCAGCCCCGAAGAGGACCCCTACGAGCAGTACTTC. This translates into CAISPEEDPYEQYF.

The chain is built from TRBV6-5 and TRBJ2-5; D is possibly TRBD1 or TRBD2 (6 bases each). V was shortened by 7 bases and J by 4 bases, with 16 bases between the two germline ends. CDR3 length equals 14 residues. CDR1 and CDR2 (germline): MNHEY, SVGAGI. The CDR3 loop reads CASTHGGLGETQYF. The CDR3 DNA is TGTGCCAGCACTCACGGGGGCCTGGGAGAGACCCAGTACTTC.

The chain carries TRBV6-5 and TRBJ2-2, with D possibly being TRBD2 (6 bases). V lost 6 bases, J lost 6 bases, and 14 bases lay in between. Germline CDR1 is MNHEY and CDR2 is SVGAGI. The CDR3 has 14 residues. CDR3 nucleotide sequence: TGTGCCAGCAGCCGTAACCGGGAGTCCGGGGAGCTGTTTTTT. It encodes CASSRNRESGELFF.

V gene TRBV2 combines with J gene TRBJ1-2, with D perhaps TRBD1 (5 bases). This CDR3 spans 14 amino acids. Germline V CDR1 and CDR2: SNHLY, FYNNEI. V lost 6 bases to trimming and J lost 4 bases, with 15 bases between them. The CDR3 DNA is TGTGCCAGCAGGGTTCAGACAGTCTTCTATGGCTACACCTTC. This encodes CASRVQTVFYGYTF.

The gene calls are TRBV10-3 and TRBJ2-7; either TRBD1 or TRBD2 may fit D (5 bases each). CDR1 is ENHRY and CDR2 is SYGVKD in the germline V gene. The length of the CDR3 is 11 residues. V was pared by 11 bases and J by 3 bases, with 11 bases between. CDR3 protein: CASSGSYEQYF. For the CDR3, the DNA is TGTGCCTCCTCAGGGAGCTACGAGCAGTACTTC.

A word on this clone: Distinct nucleotide sequences in the sample also encode this CDR3. The chain uses TRBV5-1 and TRBJ2-3; D is unresolved. CDR1 is SGHRS and CDR2 is YFSETQ in the germline V gene. CDR3 length: 13 amino acids. Trimming took off 4 bases at V and 0 bases at J, with 6 bases between the two ends. The CDR3 region has the DNA TGCGCCAGCAGCCGAGCGAGCACAGATACGCAGTATTTT. It translates to CASSRASTDTQYF.

V usage is TRBV4-1 and J usage is TRBJ2-7, with TRBD1 identical over 8 bases. The CDR3 is 15 residues long. The J segment lost 5 bases and the V segment lost 0 bases, leaving 6 bases of the junction unmatched. Germline lookup yields CDR1 MGHRA and CDR2 YSYEKL. CDR3 bases: TGCGCCAGCAGCCAAGATGAGGACAGGGTCAACGAGCAGTACTTC. Amino acids: CASSQDEDRVNEQYF.

The J gene is TRBJ2-3, the V gene TRBV5-4; D gene unclear. CDR3 size: 15 residues. Germline CDR1 SGHNT, CDR2 YYREEE (reference sequence). Between the trimmed V and J ends, which lost 6 bases and 0 bases, there was a span of 14 bases. CDR3 in amino acids: CASTQNAYSTDTQYF. The CDR3 nucleotides read TGTGCCAGCACTCAAAACGCTTATAGCACAGATACGCAGTATTTT.

Turning to this clone: Other nucleotide sequences from this sample produce the same CDR3. V usage is TRBV10-1 and J usage is TRBJ2-3; 13 bases fit TRBD2. From germline, CDR1 is WNHNN and CDR2 SYGVQD (reference sequence). The CDR3 sequence is 15 residues long. Losses at the gene ends were 3 bases for V and 4 bases for J; bases not matched to a gene: 1. The CDR3 coding sequence is TGCGCCAGCAGTGATGGACTAGCGGGAGCAGATACGCAGTATTTT. This translates into CASSDGLAGADTQYF.

The V gene is TRBV2, the J gene TRBJ2-7, with D perhaps TRBD1 (6 bases). There are 14 residues in the CDR3. V lost 5 bases and J 4 bases, leaving 15 bases between the germline ends. Germline V gene sequence: CDR1 SNHLY, CDR2 FYNNEI. CDR3 in amino acids: CASSNRDSRYEQYF. In DNA form, the CDR3 reads TGTGCCAGCAGTAACAGGGATAGTAGGTACGAGCAGTACTTC.

The chain combines TRBV7-2 with TRBJ1-1, with TRBD1 matching 9 bases. V was pared by 4 bases and J by 4 bases, with 4 bases of the junction left unmatched. Germline values: CDR1 SGHTA, CDR2 FQGNSA. This CDR3 comprises 14 residues. The CDR3 DNA follows: TGTGCCAGCAGCTACGGACAGGGGAGCACTGAAGCTTTCTTT. Its translation: CASSYGQGSTEAFF. The full variable domain, rest sourced from reference TRBV7-2 and TRBJ1-1, is GAGVSQSPSNKVTEKGKDVELRCDPISGHTALYWYRQSLGQGLEFLIYFQGNSAPDKSGLPSDRFSAERTGGSVSTLTIQRTQQEDSAVYLCASSYGQGSTEAFFGQGTRLTVV.

This sequence joins TRBV5-1 and TRBJ2-2; 12 bases fit TRBD2. Germline assignment: CDR1 SGHRS and CDR2 YFSETQ. The CDR3 sequence is 18 residues long. The trim removed 3 bases at V and 7 bases at J, leaving 13 bases unmatched. DNA for the CDR3: TGCGCCAGCAGCTACCCAGAGTGGACTAGCGGGGAAGACGGGGAGCTGTTTTTT. As protein: CASSYPEWTSGEDGELFF.

The genes are TRBV10-3 and TRBJ2-1; a weak D match, TRBD1 (6 bases). Trimming shortened V by 11 bases and J by 7 bases, and 18 bases separated the two germline ends. The CDR3 spans 13 residues. Germline V gives CDR1 ENHRY, CDR2 SYGVKD. This CDR3 is CAVTRTVDNEQFF. Written as DNA, the CDR3 is TGTGCCGTCACTCGGACAGTAGATAATGAGCAGTTCTTC.

V and J are TRBV14 and TRBJ2-7; D remains ambiguous. Trimming pared 2 bases from V and 6 bases from J, leaving 8 bases between. In germline, CDR1 is SGHDN, CDR2 FVKESK. The CDR3 length is 12 residues. As DNA, the CDR3 is TGTGCCAGCAGCCAATCCGGGCGCGAGCAGTACTTC. The encoded protein is CASSQSGREQYF.